Below are 6 T cell receptor beta chains sequenced from a single sample in a study of OX40 agonist ivuxolimab in advanced cancers. Clones were read by immunoSEQ multiplex PCR, and TCRdb kept only the in-frame ones, dropping some. The sample includes about 100,000 clones, around 91% of them seen just once. Sequenced here: CD4+ or CD8+ T cells sorted from blood, sampled in a trial of the OX40 agonist ivuxolimab. Receptors were obtained from an adult with an advanced solid tumor such as melanoma, head and neck, liver or kidney cancer.

V usage is TRBV27 and J usage is TRBJ2-1, with 9 bases aligning to TRBD1. Germline V gene data show CDR1 as MNHEY and CDR2 as SMNVEV (reference sequence). The trim removed 5 bases at V and 5 bases at J, leaving 13 bases unmatched. The CDR3 contains 17 residues. CDR3: CASSRTTGTGTNNEQFF. CDR3 DNA sequence: TGTGCCAGCAGTCGAACCACCGGGACAGGGACAAACAATGAGCAGTTCTTC.

V and J are TRBV9 and TRBJ1-2; the D is unclear. Trimming left V 3 bases short and J 1 base short, with 13 bases between. The CDR3 has 15 residues. Germline loops: CDR1 SGDLS, CDR2 YYNGEE. In DNA form, the CDR3 reads TGTGCCAGCAGCGCTAGAGGGCTCTTTAACTATGGCTACACCTTC. It translates to CASSARGLFNYGYTF.

The chain has TRBV10-3 and TRBJ2-7; 9 nucleotides line up with TRBD1. Germline-derived CDR1 and CDR2 are ENHRY and SYGVKD. The CDR3 covers 14 residues. V gave up 5 bases and J gave up 1 base; unmatched junction bases: 3. CDR3 in amino acids: CAISFGTGSYEQYF. The CDR3 DNA sequence: TGTGCCATCAGTTTCGGGACAGGGTCCTACGAGCAGTACTTC.

The rearrangement joins TRBV18 to TRBJ2-5; D is ambiguous. The germline gives CDR1 KGHSH, CDR2 LQKENI. Trimming left V 2 bases short and J 3 bases short, with 4 bases between. The CDR3 is 12 amino acids. In nucleotides, the CDR3 is TGTGCCAGCTCACCAAAGGAAGAGACCCAGTACTTC. Protein product: CASSPKEETQYF.

The chain joins TRBV28 to TRBJ1-3, with D perhaps matching TRBD1 (6 bases). Between the trimmed V and J ends, which lost 4 bases and 2 bases, there was a span of 12 bases. This CDR3 comprises 15 residues. Germline V gene data show CDR1 as MDHEN and CDR2 as SYDVKM. The CDR3 region is CASSYNPGAGNTIYF. Written as DNA, the CDR3 is TGTGCCAGCAGTTACAACCCAGGGGCTGGAAACACCATATATTTT.

This rearrangement joins TRBV28 to TRBJ2-1, with 9 bases fitting TRBD1. Germline values: CDR1 MDHEN, CDR2 SYDVKM. The CDR3 covers 15 residues. After removal of 6 bases from V and 9 bases from J, the junction contained 12 bases not matched to a gene. The CDR3 DNA is TGTGCCAGCAGCGAGGGACAGGGAAATTTCCGTGAGCAGTTCTTC. Translation gives CASSEGQGNFREQFF. Combining the CDR3 with reference TRBV28 and TRBJ2-1 gives the whole variable domain DVKVTQSSRYLVKRTGEKVFLECVQDMDHENMFWYRQDPGLGLRLIYFSYDVKMKEKGDIPEGYSVSREKKERFSLILESASTNQTSMYLCASSEGQGNFREQFFGPGTRLTVL.